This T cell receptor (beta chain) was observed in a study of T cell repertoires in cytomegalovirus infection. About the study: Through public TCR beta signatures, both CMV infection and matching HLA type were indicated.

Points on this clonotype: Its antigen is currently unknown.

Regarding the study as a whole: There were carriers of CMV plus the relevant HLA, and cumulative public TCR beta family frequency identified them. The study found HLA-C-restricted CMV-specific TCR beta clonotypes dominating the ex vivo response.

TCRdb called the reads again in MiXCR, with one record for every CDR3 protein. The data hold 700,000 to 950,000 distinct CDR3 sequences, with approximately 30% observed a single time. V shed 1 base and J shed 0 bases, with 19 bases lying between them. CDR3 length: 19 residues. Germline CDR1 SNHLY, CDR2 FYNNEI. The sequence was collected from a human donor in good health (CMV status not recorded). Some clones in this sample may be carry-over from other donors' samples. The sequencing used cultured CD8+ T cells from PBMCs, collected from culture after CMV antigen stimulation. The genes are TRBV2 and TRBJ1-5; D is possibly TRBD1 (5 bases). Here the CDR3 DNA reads TGTGCCAGCAGTGAAGTCCGGGCAGGGAAGGGGAATAGCAATCAGCCCCAGCATTTT. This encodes CASSEVRAGKGNSNQPQHF. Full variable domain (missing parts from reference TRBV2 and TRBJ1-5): EPEVTQTPSHQVTQMGQEVILRCVPISNHLYFYWYRQILGQKVEFLVSFYNNEISEKSEIFDDQFSVERPDGSNFTLKIRSTKLEDSAMYFCASSEVRAGKGNSNQPQHFGDGTRLSIL.